The rows below give T cell receptor beta chains drawn from one sample of a study of post-analysis software for immune sequencing data. Each CDR3 protein gets one entry after TCRdb re-called the PCR reads with MiXCR. The table has hundreds of thousands of distinct CDR3 sequences, about 40% seen once; the top ten hold around 1.7%. Sequencing was performed on blood. These receptors were collected from a girl between 10 and 17 years old with multiple sclerosis. The conserved cysteine and the conserved F or W are not part of the CDR3 here.

v_call cdr3_aa
TRBV6-5 ASAPRTLLYEQY
TRBV29-1 SVETPGQAVEAF
TRBV20-1 SAPPTSGKRETQY
TRBV6-5 ASSYSGAFEGQPQH
TRBV29-1 SVDHGRAYGYT
TRBV20-1 SASGIFRGSYNEQF
TRBV2 ASSDTASGINEQF
TRBV20-1 SATATENYGYT
TRBV5-1 ASSYRDVDEQF
TRBV29-1 SVEGTGSYGYT
TRBV7-9 ASSLAGLVSSGANVLT
TRBV12-3/TRBV12-4 ASSLQGMSEKLF
TRBV3-1 ASSHAGTLTTYEQY
TRBV5-5 ASSFSGSYGQY
TRBV7-9 ASSSGTSATDTQY
TRBV5-6 ASSLPPSSYNEQF
TRBV20-1 SASGGLEASGGGNEQF
TRBV10-3 AISRAEGSGANVLT
TRBV10-2 ASSGLLATNTDTQY
TRBV29-1 SVGYVLSNYGYT
TRBV29-1 SVFGTREYNEQF
TRBV5-1 ASSLGTGPQPQH
TRBV24-1 ATQRESQETQY
TRBV12-3/TRBV12-4 ASSFGSSGGKTQY
TRBV6-4 ASSDGLNNEQF
TRBV12-3/TRBV12-4 ASSLSGRDNEQF
TRBV12-3/TRBV12-4 ASRRMETGDEKLF
TRBV12-3/TRBV12-4 ASSLRQYPTDTQY
TRBV29-1 SVEDEQF
TRBV5-1 ASSPGTHNTEAF
TRBV14 ASRMIRDEQY
TRBV7-2 ASSRVGAGGTEAF
TRBV10-3 AIWTGGQTDTQY
TRBV5-1 ASSTGTGETEAF
TRBV29-1 SVTQGFGTQY
TRBV5-1 ASTLGIRVSSSYEQY
TRBV5-6 ASTTDPDGYYGYT
TRBV5-5 ASTFSGEQY
TRBV5-1 ASSFEYDYGYT
TRBV29-1 SVEKGSSYNEQF
TRBV12-3/TRBV12-4 ASSLLQGGYEQY
TRBV7-9 ASRDHRTSGMGETQY
TRBV11-2 ASSSGQLYNEQF
TRBV9 ASSPGQGQGGYT
TRBV3-1 ASSQDPLMTLSYEQY
TRBV12-3/TRBV12-4 ASSSTSSETQY
TRBV12-3/TRBV12-4 ASSSGTDSNQPQH
TRBV13 ASTLGRGAAYEQY